The T cell receptor beta chain described here comes from a study of Ad26.COV2.S vaccination and SARS-CoV-2 variants (dated by TCRdb to the early 2020s). Notes on the research overall: Donors in the vaccine arm were drawn from COV1001, a phase I-IIa trial of Ad26.COV2.S in healthy adults that was multicentre, randomized, double-blind and placebo-controlled. Dosing of Ad26.COV2.S was intramuscular, at either 5x10^10 or 1x10^11 viral particles, delivered as one shot or as two shots spaced 56 days apart. The specificity and breadth of SARS-CoV-2-reactive T cell receptors after Ad26.COV2.S vaccination were assessed by TCRbeta repertoire sequencing. The TCR-sequenced set comprised around 32 samples: about 19 Ad26.COV2.S vaccine recipients, 5 placebo recipients and 8 SARS-CoV-2 convalescent individuals. Trial participants were randomized into five groups of five, in which low-dose or high-dose Ad26.COV2.S was given once or twice, or placebo was given on both occasions. Investigators did not know the trial group allocation while performing experiments and assessing outcomes. Results the study describes overall, beyond this receptor: Vaccine and placebo recipients had similar non-spike TCR breadth, a finding consistent with the vaccine containing only spike. Higher spike-specific TCR breadth was observed in Ad26.COV2.S recipients than in placebo recipients (P = 0.0014). The authors noted that the TCR breadth and depth analyses may have underestimated total T cell responses. After vaccination, spike-specific CD8+ and CD4+ T cell responses were reported to show substantial breadth. Comparing responses between vaccine doses or regimens was not something the study was powered to do.

As encoded in the germline V gene, CDR1 is SGHTA while CDR2 is FQGNSA. From cysteine to phenylalanine, the CDR3 is 15 amino acids long. Just CDR3 DNA is preserved here, 45 bases in frame from base 1. V drops 0 bases and J drops 2 bases, leaving 11 bases in between. The immunoSEQ Assay was the method used to sequence TCRbeta CDR3 regions. After extraction, genomic DNA underwent amplification by bias-controlled multiplex PCR, followed by high-throughput sequencing. The study's processing was this. Collapsing and filtering of sequences were performed to quantify the absolute abundance of each unique TCRbeta CDR3 region. T cell fraction was estimated by normalizing TCRbeta template counts to usable DNA, with usable DNA measured through amplification of reference genes found in all nucleated cells. Repertoire TCRs were annotated as SARS-CoV-2-specific when V gene, CDR3 amino acid sequence and J gene were exactly matched to a known reactive TCR set. MIRA supplied the reference SARS-CoV-2 TCR set, which was filtered for enrichment in COVID-19-positive ImmuneCODE repertoires so that public or cross-reactive TCRs were removed. Using the MIRA antigens, annotated TCRs were further analysed by specific ORF or by position within an ORF. Depth was the summed frequency of annotated unique rearrangements, while breadth was defined as annotated unique rearrangements over total unique productive rearrangements. Two-sided Wilcoxon rank-sum tests were used to compare TCR breadth between groups. TCRdb holds this immuneACCESS table with in-frame rearrangements only. Some clones are missing; in checked studies, unresolved V genes explain under half, and the rest has no known cause. The V and J calls and clone size come from that table; D and trimming were worked out from the DNA. The sample table contains hundreds of thousands of clones; only one count was recorded for around 87% of them. The ten largest clones add up to 3.4% of the sample.

Notes on this clone: Its antigen is still unknown. Base qualities are not at hand, and no much larger clone is one base apart.

What the treatment or condition label conveys for this sample: around 19 received Ad26.COV2.S at low or high dose, single or two shots; a few received placebo; per-sample allocation not given. Repertoires of vaccine and placebo recipients were sequenced from samples collected on day 63 after the first injection. Cohort 1b enrolled 25 or so adults aged 18-55 years at a single site in Boston, USA, between 29 July and 7 August 2020. Ad26.COV2.S consisted of a replication-incompetent adenovirus type 26 vector by which a prefusion-stabilized SARS-CoV-2 spike protein from the original Wuhan strain was expressed.

The sequence links TRBV7-2 to TRBJ2-7, with a weak D call of TRBD2 (6 bases match). The sample in question was peripheral blood, obtained in a trial of Ad26.COV2.S vaccine versus placebo. This receptor was obtained from a person aged 18-65 years who received the Ad26.COV2.S COVID-19 vaccine or a placebo. CDR3 reads: CASSLAGAGPYEQYF. The DNA reads as follows: TGTGCCAGCAGCTTAGCAGGAGCGGGCCCCTACGAGCAGTACTTC.